The rows below give T cell receptor beta chains drawn from one sample of a study of shared clonotypes between healthy human individuals. Sequencing used immunoSEQ multiplex PCR; TCRdb keeps in-frame clones, though not all of them. The sample yields over a million clones, approximately 68% seen once. Source material: memory CD4+ T cells sorted from blood. The source of these receptors is a man between 18 and 29 years old in good health. The CDR3 runs from the conserved cysteine through the conserved F or W. D genes are given only for firm matches. Only part of the rows carry a size: once, few, many, or a class if the clone is expanded.

j_call	clone_size	v_call	d_call	cdr3_nt	cdr3_aa
TRBJ1-4	few	TRBV5-5	NA	TGTGCCAGCAGCTTGGCCACGACGAACGAAAAACTGTTTTTT	CASSLATTNEKLFF
TRBJ2-1	NA	TRBV9	NA	TGTGCCAGCAGCGTAGCAGGAGGACTGGACAATGAGCAGTTCTTC	CASSVAGGLDNEQFF
TRBJ1-4	NA	TRBV28	NA	TGTGCCAGCAGCCTTCGGCGGGGAGGCGAAAAACTGTTTTTT	CASSLRRGGEKLFF
TRBJ2-3	NA	TRBV5-6	TRBD1	TGTGCCAGCAGCTCGGGACAGGGTCGCACAGATACGCAGTATTTT	CASSSGQGRTDTQYF
TRBJ2-2	NA	TRBV6-6	TRBD2	TGTGCCAGCAGTATATTGCGGGGGGACACCGGGGAGCTGTTTTTT	CASSILRGDTGELFF
TRBJ2-5	once	TRBV29-1	NA	TGCAGTGGCGGCCCAAGCGGAGAGACCCAGTACTTC	CSGGPSGETQYF
TRBJ2-2	NA	TRBV7-9	NA	TGTGCCAGCAGCCCCGGACAGAAGAACACCGGGGAGCTGTTTTTT	CASSPGQKNTGELFF
TRBJ1-6	NA	TRBV18	NA	TGTGCCAGCTCACCTTCTGAGCAGAATTCACCCCTCCACTTT	CASSPSEQNSPLHF
TRBJ2-2	NA	TRBV27	NA	TGTGCCAGCAGTTTGGGGTTTGGTCTAGGTCGGGAGCTGTTTTTT	CASSLGFGLGRELFF
TRBJ2-2	NA	TRBV19	TRBD2	TGTGCCAGTAGTATAGATCGTCAACGGGCGGGAGTGTTCACCGGGGAGCTGTTTTTT	CASSIDRQRAGVFTGELFF
TRBJ2-5	NA	TRBV5-6	TRBD2	TGTGCCAGCAGCCTCAGACTAGCGGCTCCAGAGACCCAGTACTTC	CASSLRLAAPETQYF
TRBJ1-6	NA	TRBV7-9	NA	TGTGCCAGCAGCTTAAGCAGGGGCTATAATTCACCCCTCCACTTT	CASSLSRGYNSPLHF
TRBJ2-2	once	TRBV5-5	TRBD2	TGTGCCAGCAGCCCCCCCCTAGCGGGAAGCGGAGGGGAGCTGTTTTTT	CASSPPLAGSGGELFF
TRBJ2-5	NA	TRBV7-2	TRBD2	TGTGCCAGCAGCTCTACCTCCGGACTAGTCGGTCAAGAGACCCAGTACTTC	CASSSTSGLVGQETQYF
TRBJ1-2	NA	TRBV2	NA	TGTGCCAGCAGTGAAACTGGGGGAGGCTACACCTTC	CASSETGGGYTF
TRBJ1-6	NA	TRBV27	TRBD1	TGTGCCAGCAGTTTACTTACAGGGGGCCGAAATTCACCCCTCCACTTT	CASSLLTGGRNSPLHF
TRBJ1-3	few	TRBV18	NA	TGTGCCAGCTCACCCCCTATTGGAAACACCATATATTTT	CASSPPIGNTIYF
TRBJ2-7	NA	TRBV7-2	NA	TGTGCCAGCACCAAGGGGGCCTACGAGCAGTACTTC	CASTKGAYEQYF
TRBJ1-1	many	TRBV7-9	TRBD1	TGTGCCAGCAGCAGGGGGCAGCTGGGCACTGAAGCTTTCTTT	CASSRGQLGTEAFF
TRBJ1-1	NA	TRBV5-1	NA	TGCGCCAGCAGCCCCCCGGGGATGGCCACTGAAGCTTTCTTT	CASSPPGMATEAFF
TRBJ2-1	NA	TRBV11-1	TRBD2	TGTGCCAGCAGCTTAGCGACTAGCGGGGGGTACAATGAGCAGTTCTTC	CASSLATSGGYNEQFF
TRBJ2-3	NA	TRBV7-9	TRBD1	TGTGCCAGCAGTACCACAGGGGCAGATACGCAGTATTTT	CASSTTGADTQYF
TRBJ2-2	NA	TRBV7-3	TRBD2	TGTGCCAGCAGCTTCCGGGGGGGCGGCACCGGGGAGCTGTTTTTT	CASSFRGGGTGELFF
TRBJ2-1	few	TRBV14	NA	TGTGCCAGCAGCCCCTTTGAAGGAGGGCCCTACAATGAGCAGTTCTTC	CASSPFEGGPYNEQFF
TRBJ2-3	NA	TRBV28	TRBD2	TGTGCCAGCGGGACTAGCGGGGGCACAGATACGCAGTATTTT	CASGTSGGTDTQYF
TRBJ1-2	NA	TRBV4-1	NA	TGCGCCAGCAGCCCCCTTGGCAGGCGTCCTAACTATGGCTACACCTTC	CASSPLGRRPNYGYTF
TRBJ2-7	NA	TRBV7-9	NA	TGTGCCAGCCGGGCCTTGGCCCACGAGCAGTACTTC	CASRALAHEQYF
TRBJ1-4	NA	TRBV7-8	TRBD1	TGTGCCAGCAGCCCACAGGGGCAAGCTAATGAAAAACTGTTTTTT	CASSPQGQANEKLFF
TRBJ1-3	NA	TRBV9	NA	TGTGCCAGCAGCGTAATGGGAACTGGAAACACCATATATTTT	CASSVMGTGNTIYF
TRBJ2-1	NA	TRBV13	NA	TGTGCCAGCAGCCTAGAAGGGTTAAGAGCCCTCTACAATGAGCAGTTCTTC	CASSLEGLRALYNEQFF
TRBJ2-6	many	TRBV6-6	NA	TGTGCCAGCCGCCATGCCGCCAACGTCCTGACTTTC	CASRHAANVLTF
TRBJ2-7	NA	TRBV5-1	TRBD2	TGCGCCAGCAGCTTGGATGCGGGGGGTCCCTACGAGCAGTACTTC	CASSLDAGGPYEQYF
TRBJ1-1	NA	TRBV9	TRBD1	TGTGCCAGCAGCGTAGCCGGACAGGGTTTTGGGGAAGCTTTCTTT	CASSVAGQGFGEAFF
TRBJ2-6	NA	TRBV2	NA	TGTGCCAGCAGTGAAGAGGCCAACGTCCTGACTTTC	CASSEEANVLTF
TRBJ2-7	NA	TRBV18	TRBD2	TGTGCCAGCTCAGGTCAGACTAGCGGGAGACCCTACGAGCAGTACTTC	CASSGQTSGRPYEQYF
TRBJ1-1	NA	TRBV5-1	TRBD1	TGCGCCAGCAGCAGGGACAGGGCGAACACTGAAGCTTTCTTT	CASSRDRANTEAFF
TRBJ1-6	many	TRBV2	NA	TGTGCCAGCAGTGTAGTCGAACGTAATTCACCCCTCCACTTT	CASSVVERNSPLHF
TRBJ2-2	NA	TRBV7-2	TRBD1	TGTGCCAGCAGCTCTCGGACAGGTTCGAACACCGGGGAGCTGTTTTTT	CASSSRTGSNTGELFF
TRBJ2-3	once	TRBV5-1	NA	TGCGCCAGCAGCTTGGCAGGAATCACAGATACGCAGTATTTT	CASSLAGITDTQYF
TRBJ1-2	NA	TRBV5-1	TRBD1	TGCGCCAGCAGCTTGGATGGACAGGGGGCAGAGAGCTACACCTTC	CASSLDGQGAESYTF
TRBJ2-5	NA	TRBV18	NA	TGTGCCAGCTCACCCGCGACAGGGGAGGGGACCCAGTACTTC	CASSPATGEGTQYF
TRBJ2-1	NA	TRBV18	NA	TGTGCCAGCTCACCCCCTACTAGCAATGAGCAGTTCTTC	CASSPPTSNEQFF
TRBJ1-3	NA	TRBV5-1	NA	TGCGCCAGCAGCTTGTTTGCGGGCTCTGGAAACACCATATATTTT	CASSLFAGSGNTIYF
TRBJ2-7	NA	TRBV11-2	NA	TGTGCCAGCAGCTTATCCCGCAACGAGCAGTACTTC	CASSLSRNEQYF
TRBJ1-2	NA	TRBV20-1	NA	TGCAGTGCACCCTTACCGTATGGCTACACCTTC	CSAPLPYGYTF
TRBJ2-3	NA	TRBV5-4	TRBD2	TGTGCCAGCAGCTTGGCTGGGGGAGGGCCAGGAGATACGCAGTATTTT	CASSLAGGGPGDTQYF
TRBJ2-5	NA	TRBV27	NA	TGTGCCAGCACAGAAAGGGGGAGTCCCCAAGAGACCCAGTACTTC	CASTERGSPQETQYF
TRBJ2-7	once	TRBV15	TRBD1	TGTGCCACCAGCAGTCTTGGACAGGATGGTTCCTACGAGCAGTACTTC	CATSSLGQDGSYEQYF
TRBJ1-4	NA	TRBV25-1	TRBD1	TGTGCCAGCGGAGACAGGGACGGGACTAATGAAAAACTGTTTTTT	CASGDRDGTNEKLFF
TRBJ2-7	NA	TRBV2	NA	TGTGCCAGCAGGCAGGGCTACGAGCAGTACTTC	CASRQGYEQYF
TRBJ2-1	NA	TRBV5-1	NA	TGCGCCAGCAGCCGGCTGGACCTAAGTCCTGAGCAGTTCTTC	CASSRLDLSPEQFF
TRBJ1-2	NA	TRBV25-1	TRBD1	TGTGCCAGCAGTGACCCGGGACAGGCTGTCTATGGCTACACCTTC	CASSDPGQAVYGYTF
TRBJ2-3	few	TRBV2	TRBD2	TGTGCCAGTCTCTCTAGCGGGGGACGCGGTACGCAGTATTTT	CASLSSGGRGTQYF
TRBJ1-2	NA	TRBV4-3	NA	TGCGCCAGCAGCCAAGGCGGTGGCTACACCTTC	CASSQGGGYTF
TRBJ2-7	NA	TRBV4-1	TRBD2	TGCGCCAGCAGCCAAGATAGCAGCGGGAGGTGGGGAGAGCAGTACTTC	CASSQDSSGRWGEQYF
TRBJ1-1	NA	TRBV4-1	NA	TGCGCCAGCAGCCAAATTTTCGTGGGAGGGCGGTTAGCTTTCTTT	CASSQIFVGGRLAFF
TRBJ2-7	NA	TRBV13	NA	TGTGCCAGCAGCTTAGGCTCGCAGGGTAGATACGAGCAGTACTTC	CASSLGSQGRYEQYF
TRBJ2-7	many	TRBV28	NA	TGTGCCAGCAGTTTCACTGAACGTAACTACGAGCAGTACTTC	CASSFTERNYEQYF
TRBJ2-5	NA	TRBV6-1	TRBD1	TGTGCCAGCCGGACTGGAGGGACAGGAAAAGAGACCCAGTACTTC	CASRTGGTGKETQYF